This T cell receptor beta chain was recorded in a study of blood T cell repertoires in COVID-19. In the original workflow: Reference gene primer amplification in the assay estimated nucleated cell counts. TCRdb's copy holds only in-frame clones and misses some; the assay was immunoSEQ multiplex PCR. V and J calls plus clone size are reproduced from that table; the DNA served to infer D and trimming. The sample consists of over 75,000 clones, 85% to 90% of them appearing once. CDR1 and CDR2 from the germline V gene are SGHRS and YFSETQ. After removal of 3 bases from V and 4 bases from J, the junction contained 3 bases not matched to a gene. CDR3 length: 13 residues.

The chain couples TRBV5-1 to TRBJ1-1; 7 nucleotides agree with TRBD1. The TCR originated in a human donor with COVID-19, enrolled during active disease. The donor label of this sample is uncertain. Sequenced sample: peripheral blood. The CDR3 DNA follows: TGCGCCAGCAGCTCAAGGGGGCCCACTGAAGCTTTCTTT. This translates into CASSSRGPTEAFF.